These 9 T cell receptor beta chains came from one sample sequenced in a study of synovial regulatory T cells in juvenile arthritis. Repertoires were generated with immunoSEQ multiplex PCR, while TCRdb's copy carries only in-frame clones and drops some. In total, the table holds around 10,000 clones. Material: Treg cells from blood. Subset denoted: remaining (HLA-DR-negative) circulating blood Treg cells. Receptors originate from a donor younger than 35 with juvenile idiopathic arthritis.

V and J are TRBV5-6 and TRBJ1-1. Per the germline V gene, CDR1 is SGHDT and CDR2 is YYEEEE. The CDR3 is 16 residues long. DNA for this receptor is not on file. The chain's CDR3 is CASSLVGSPWYTEAFF.

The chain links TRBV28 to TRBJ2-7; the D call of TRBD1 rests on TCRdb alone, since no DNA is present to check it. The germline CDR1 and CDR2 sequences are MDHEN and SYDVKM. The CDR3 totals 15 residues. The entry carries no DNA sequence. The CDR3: CASSLQKFPTYEQYF.

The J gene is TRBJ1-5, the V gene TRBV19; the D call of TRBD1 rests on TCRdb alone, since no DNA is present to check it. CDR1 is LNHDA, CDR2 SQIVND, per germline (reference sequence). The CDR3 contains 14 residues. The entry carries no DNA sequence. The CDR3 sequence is CASSIRGSNQPQHF.

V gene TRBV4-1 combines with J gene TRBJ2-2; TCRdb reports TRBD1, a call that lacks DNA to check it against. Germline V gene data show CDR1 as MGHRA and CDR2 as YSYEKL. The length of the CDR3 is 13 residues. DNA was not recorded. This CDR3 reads CASSQAGTGELFF.

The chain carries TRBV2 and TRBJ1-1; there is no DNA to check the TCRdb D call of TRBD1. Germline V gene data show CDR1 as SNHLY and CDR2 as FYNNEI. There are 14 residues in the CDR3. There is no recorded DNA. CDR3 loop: CASSDGQRGTEAFF.

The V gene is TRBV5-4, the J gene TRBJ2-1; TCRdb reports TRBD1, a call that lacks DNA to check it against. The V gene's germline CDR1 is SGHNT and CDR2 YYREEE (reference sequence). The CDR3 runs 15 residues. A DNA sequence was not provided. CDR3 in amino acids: CASSPRTMEFNEQFF. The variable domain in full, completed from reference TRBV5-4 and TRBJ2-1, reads ETGVTQSPTHLIKTRGQQVTLRCSSQSGHNTVSWYQQALGQGPQFIFQYYREEENGRGNFPPRFSGLQFPNYSSELNVNALELDDSALYLCASSPRTMEFNEQFFGPGTRLTVL.

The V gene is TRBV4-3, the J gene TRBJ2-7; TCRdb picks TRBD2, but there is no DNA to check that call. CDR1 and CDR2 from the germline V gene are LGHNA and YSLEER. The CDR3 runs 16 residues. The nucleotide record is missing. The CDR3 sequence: CASSLGTGTSGGKRYF.

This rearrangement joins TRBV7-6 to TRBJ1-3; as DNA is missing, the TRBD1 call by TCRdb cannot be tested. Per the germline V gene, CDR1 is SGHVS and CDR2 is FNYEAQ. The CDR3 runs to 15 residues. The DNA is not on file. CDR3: CASSLAWASGNTIYF. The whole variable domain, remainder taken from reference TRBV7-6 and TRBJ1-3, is GAGVSQSPRYKVTKRGQDVALRCDPISGHVSLYWYRQALGQGPEFLTYFNYEAQQDKSGLPNDRFSAERPEGSISTLTIQRTEQRDSAMYRCASSLAWASGNTIYFGEGSWLTVV.

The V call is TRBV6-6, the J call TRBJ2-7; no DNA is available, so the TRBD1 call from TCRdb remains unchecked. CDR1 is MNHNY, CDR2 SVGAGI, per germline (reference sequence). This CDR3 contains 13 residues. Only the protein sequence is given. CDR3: CASSYWAAYEQYF.